The sequence of this T cell receptor (beta chain) was determined in a study of blood T cell repertoires in COVID-19. The wider study: COVID-19 samples collected from the United States, Italy and Spain covered acute and convalescent phases. T cells, B-cell-depleted T cells, or PBMCs provided the cDNA or gDNA that served as material.

This clone was found once. The V end lost 0 bases, the J end lost 0 bases, and 11 bases lay between the germline ends. The germline V gene encodes CDR1 GTSNPN and CDR2 SVGIG (reference sequence). The CDR3 is 15 amino acids. Original processing methods: Scientists estimated how many nucleated cells there were by amplifying reference gene primers. Clones were read by immunoSEQ multiplex PCR, and TCRdb kept only the in-frame ones, dropping some. The V and J calls and clone size were taken over from that table, and D and trimming were inferred from the DNA. The sample contains about 400,000 clones, roughly 90% of which appear only once.

The sequencing sample was made of peripheral blood. This chain uses TRBV30 with TRBJ1-1; D is unclear. The clonotype was recovered from a woman aged 25 to 39 with active or convalescent COVID-19. The CDR3 here is CAWSVGGHVNTEAFF. The CDR3 coding sequence is TGTGCCTGGAGTGTAGGTGGGCACGTGAACACTGAAGCTTTCTTT.